This TCR beta chain was sequenced in a study of blood T cell repertoires in COVID-19. CDR1 and CDR2 from the germline V gene are ENHRY and SYGVKD. The trim removed 2 bases at V and 8 bases at J, leaving 6 bases unmatched. The CDR3 runs 14 residues. Original methodology: Amplifying reference gene primers gave estimates of nucleated cell counts. Repertoires were generated with immunoSEQ multiplex PCR, while TCRdb's copy carries only in-frame clones and drops some. V and J calls plus clone size are reproduced from that table; the DNA served to infer D and trimming. The sample lists 200,000 to 250,000 clones, 81% seen once, with 7.5% in the top ten.

The clonotype comes from a woman aged 80 or over with COVID-19, enrolled during active disease. V gene TRBV10-3 combines with J gene TRBJ2-1; 7 nucleotides line up with TRBD2. The source material was peripheral blood. The CDR3 is CAISETGGIDEQFF. The CDR3 coding sequence is TGTGCCATCAGTGAGACGGGAGGAATCGATGAGCAGTTCTTC.